These 21 T cell receptor beta chains originate from one sample sequenced in a study of T cells in Graves' hyperthyroidism and ophthalmopathy. TCR beta CDR3 sequences were amplified from RNA transcripts. HTBI primers were employed in a first-round RT-PCR of the TCR CDR3. MiXCR was run by TCRdb on the multiplex PCR reads, yielding one entry per CDR3 protein. The table lists fewer than 200,000 distinct CDR3 sequences, about 9.4% of them singletons, with approximately 20% in the top ten. Sequenced material: blood. The receptors derive from a woman aged 18-35 years with Graves' hyperthyroidism that later progressed to Graves' ophthalmopathy.

This clonotype was detected ten times or more. The V and J genes are TRBV11-2 and TRBJ2-7, with a weak D call TRBD2 (6 bases). CDR1 is SGHAT, CDR2 FQNNGV, per germline. The V end lost 6 bases, the J end lost 3 bases, and 15 bases lay between the germline ends. This CDR3 comprises 14 residues. The CDR3 DNA reads as TGTGCCAGCAGTTCTACGAGGACTAACTACGAGCAGTACTTC. This gives the protein CASSSTRTNYEQYF.

In this sample, this clonotype turned up many times. This sequence joins TRBV27 and TRBJ1-6, with a weak D call TRBD1 (6 bases). Per the germline V gene, CDR1 is MNHEY and CDR2 is SMNVEV (reference sequence). V dropped 5 bases and J dropped 1 base, with 18 bases sitting between them. The CDR3 is made up of 18 amino acids. Written as DNA, the CDR3 is TGTGCCAGCAGTAAGACAGGTTTGACGAAGTCCTATAATTCACCCCTCCACTTT. This translates into CASSKTGLTKSYNSPLHF.

The chain employs TRBV5-5 and TRBJ1-5; tentative D call: TRBD1 (6 bases). Germline-derived CDR1 and CDR2 are SGHKS and YYEKEE (reference sequence). V was clipped by 0 bases and J by 4 bases, with 11 bases between them. CDR3 length: 15 residues. CDR3 DNA: TGTGCCAGCAGCTTGGAAGTGCAGGGGAATCAGCCCCAGCATTTT. Encoded protein: CASSLEVQGNQPQHF.

Many counts were recorded for this clonotype. The chain combines TRBV28 with TRBJ2-2, with TRBD2 matching 13 bases. Germline CDR1 and CDR2: MDHEN and SYDVKM. This CDR3 comprises 19 residues. The V gene end was trimmed by 5 bases and the J gene end by 6 bases; junction bases not matched to a gene: 15. The CDR3 spells CASSPSRFGLAGVAGELFF. Written as DNA, the CDR3 is TGTGCCAGCAGTCCATCCCGGTTTGGACTAGCGGGAGTTGCCGGGGAGCTGTTTTTT.

This clonotype was counted at least ten times. The genes are TRBV19 and TRBJ2-5; 10 bases line up with TRBD2. The CDR3 loop spans 15 amino acids. V shed 5 bases, J shed 5 bases, and the junction held 8 bases outside the gene matches. The germline gives CDR1 LNHDA, CDR2 SQIVND (reference sequence). CDR3 region: CASSGGLAGAETQYF. The CDR3 DNA sequence: TGTGCCAGTAGTGGAGGGCTAGCGGGAGCGGAGACCCAGTACTTC.

The J gene is TRBJ2-3, the V gene TRBV19, with a weak D call TRBD1 (7 bases). Germline V gene data show CDR1 as LNHDA and CDR2 as SQIVND (reference sequence). Trimming removed 3 bases from V and 1 base from J, with 17 bases in between. The CDR3 totals 17 residues. The CDR3 nucleotides are TGTGCCAGTAGTATGTTCGACAGGGAGGTGGGCACAGATACGCAGTATTTT. As protein: CASSMFDREVGTDTQYF.

This clonotype has just a few counts. The chain is built from TRBV18 and TRBJ2-7, with a possible D match to TRBD1 (5 bases). The ends were cut back, 3 bases at V and 3 bases at J, with 9 bases in the middle. In germline, CDR1 is KGHSH, CDR2 LQKENI. The CDR3 runs to 13 residues. The CDR3 loop is CASSPGRDYEQYF. CDR3 bases: TGTGCCAGCTCACCGGGCAGGGACTACGAGCAGTACTTC.

This clonotype was picked up many times. The chain joins TRBV12-3 or TRBV12-4 to TRBJ2-2; a possible D gene is TRBD2 (5 bases). This CDR3 has 15 residues. Trimming stripped 2 bases from V and 13 bases from J, with 20 bases between. The CDR3 sequence is CASSLIVNGGEVLFF. DNA for the CDR3: TGTGCCAGCAGTTTAATAGTGAACGGAGGTGAGGTGCTGTTTTTT.

This clonotype was seen a few times. V usage is TRBV27 and J usage is TRBJ2-7; 10 bases agree with TRBD1. The germline V gene encodes CDR1 MNHEY and CDR2 SMNVEV (reference sequence). The ends lost 5 bases at V and 3 bases at J; junction bases unmatched: 7. The CDR3 is made up of 15 amino acids. The CDR3 sequence is CASSITRTGGYEQYF. CDR3 bases: TGTGCCAGCAGTATTACCAGGACAGGGGGCTACGAGCAGTACTTC.

The chain uses TRBV19 and TRBJ1-1; D is ambiguous. V was cut by 3 bases and J by 1 base, with 12 bases left in between. CDR3 size: 15 residues. Germline CDR1 and CDR2: LNHDA and SQIVND (reference sequence). CDR3 in DNA: TGTGCCAGTAGTATTCGTTGGACGGAGAACACTGAAGCTTTCTTT. Protein sequence: CASSIRWTENTEAFF.

This clonotype has a count of ten or more. CDR3 sequence (DNA): TGTGCCAGTAGTATCTCGGGACCGTTGAACTATGGCTACACCTTC. It encodes CASSISGPLNYGYTF. The genes are TRBV19 and TRBJ1-2; weak D call: TRBD1 (5 bases). Trimming removed 3 bases from V and 2 bases from J, with 13 bases in between. CDR3 length: 15 amino acids. Germline CDR1 and CDR2: LNHDA and SQIVND (reference sequence).

This clonotype has at least ten counts. This sequence joins TRBV7-9 and TRBJ2-3, with D tentatively TRBD1 (5 bases). V lost 1 base to trimming and J lost 2 bases, with 10 bases between them. The CDR3 has 15 amino acids. The germline CDR1 and CDR2 sequences are SEHNR and FQNEAQ (reference sequence). The CDR3 here is CASSLGAGHTDTQYF. Here the CDR3 DNA reads TGTGCCAGCAGCTTAGGGGCAGGACACACAGATACGCAGTATTTT. Full variable domain (outside the CDR3, taken from reference TRBV7-9 and TRBJ2-3): DTGVSQNPRHKITKRGQNVTFRCDPISEHNRLYWYRQTLGQGPEFLTYFQNEAQLEKSRLLSDRFSAERPKGSFSTLEIQRTEQGDSAMYLCASSLGAGHTDTQYFGPGTRLTVL.

This clonotype was counted at least ten times. V is TRBV28 and J is TRBJ1-1; no definite D call. Trimming left V 2 bases short and J 0 bases short, with 7 bases between. The CDR3 extends over 14 amino acids. The germline gives CDR1 MDHEN, CDR2 SYDVKM. DNA of the CDR3: TGTGCCAGCAGTTTAATCGAGATGAACACTGAAGCTTTCTTT. Amino acid sequence: CASSLIEMNTEAFF. Combining the CDR3 with reference TRBV28 and TRBJ1-1 gives the whole variable domain DVKVTQSSRYLVKRTGEKVFLECVQDMDHENMFWYRQDPGLGLRLIYFSYDVKMKEKGDIPEGYSVSREKKERFSLILESASTNQTSMYLCASSLIEMNTEAFFGQGTRLTVV.

Only a few counts were recorded for this clonotype. This chain connects TRBV5-1 to TRBJ2-5; 10 bases fit TRBD2. Unmatched junction bases numbered 8, after V lost 4 bases and J lost 5 bases. CDR1 and CDR2 (germline): SGHRS, YFSETQ. This CDR3 region has 15 residues. The CDR3 DNA reads as TGCGCCAGCAGCACTTTCCTAGCGGGAGAGGAGACCCAGTACTTC. Translation: CASSTFLAGEETQYF.

This clonotype was seen at least ten times. The chain recombines TRBV2 with TRBJ2-7, with 7 positions matching TRBD2. The CDR3 has 17 residues. J gave up 2 bases and V 4 bases, and 14 bases lay outside the gene matches. Germline values: CDR1 SNHLY, CDR2 FYNNEI. Here the CDR3 DNA reads TGTGCCAGCAGTGCCGGCCGGCTAGCGGCTTCTACCTACGAGCAGTACTTC. Its translation is CASSAGRLAASTYEQYF.

The table lists this clonotype with many counts. V usage is TRBV6-2 or TRBV6-3 and J usage is TRBJ1-5; no clear D gene. CDR3 size: 15 residues. Germline values: CDR1 MNHEY, CDR2 SVGEGT. V was pared by 0 bases and J by 1 base, with 7 bases between. The CDR3 region has the DNA TGTGCCAGCAGTTACTCGATAGAAAGCAATCAGCCCCAGCATTTT. It specifies CASSYSIESNQPQHF.

The chain has TRBV19 and TRBJ1-4; D gene ambiguous. The CDR3 contains 13 residues. CDR1 is LNHDA and CDR2 is SQIVND in the germline V gene (reference sequence). V was pared by 3 bases and J by 5 bases, with 7 bases between. CDR3 in amino acids: CASSISLNEKLFF. The CDR3 bases are TGTGCCAGTAGTATTTCCCTAAATGAAAAACTGTTTTTT.

Many counts were recorded for this clonotype. The chain carries TRBV27 and TRBJ1-5; no firm D call. The CDR3 is made up of 13 amino acids. The germline V gene has CDR1 MNHEY and CDR2 SMNVEV (reference sequence). The ends were cut back, 5 bases at V and 8 bases at J, with 13 bases in the middle. DNA for the CDR3: TGTGCCAGCAGTACCAATCCGGTTAAGCCCCAGCATTTT. It specifies CASSTNPVKPQHF.

This clonotype was detected many times. CDR3 sequence (DNA): TGTGCCAGCAGTCACCTGGACAGGGGGCTTGACACTGAAGCTTTCTTT. Encoded protein: CASSHLDRGLDTEAFF. The rearrangement links TRBV6-1 to TRBJ1-1; 11 nucleotides line up with TRBD1. CDR1 is MNHNS and CDR2 is SASEGT in the germline V gene. V trimming: 5 bases; J trimming: 3 bases; junction bases outside the gene matches: 8. The CDR3 extends over 16 amino acids.

As DNA, the CDR3 is TGCAGTGCTAACCTGGCGCGGGGGCCAACGATCCAAGAGACCCAGTACTTC. This sequence encodes CSANLARGPTIQETQYF. This chain joins TRBV20-1 and TRBJ2-5; D is perhaps TRBD2 (7 bases). The CDR3 loop spans 17 amino acids. The V end lost 4 bases, the J end lost 1 base, and 22 bases lay between the germline ends. Germline CDR1 reads DFQATT; CDR2 reads SNEGSKA (reference sequence).

This clonotype has a handful of counts. The chain links TRBV10-1 to TRBJ2-5; 8 bases are shared with TRBD2. V trimming: 7 bases; J trimming: 4 bases; junction bases outside the gene matches: 8. Germline V gene sequence: CDR1 WNHNN, CDR2 SYGVQD (reference sequence). The CDR3 sequence is 14 residues long. CDR3 region: CASKLAGTVETQYF. The CDR3 region has the DNA TGCGCCAGCAAATTAGCGGGGACGGTAGAGACCCAGTACTTC.